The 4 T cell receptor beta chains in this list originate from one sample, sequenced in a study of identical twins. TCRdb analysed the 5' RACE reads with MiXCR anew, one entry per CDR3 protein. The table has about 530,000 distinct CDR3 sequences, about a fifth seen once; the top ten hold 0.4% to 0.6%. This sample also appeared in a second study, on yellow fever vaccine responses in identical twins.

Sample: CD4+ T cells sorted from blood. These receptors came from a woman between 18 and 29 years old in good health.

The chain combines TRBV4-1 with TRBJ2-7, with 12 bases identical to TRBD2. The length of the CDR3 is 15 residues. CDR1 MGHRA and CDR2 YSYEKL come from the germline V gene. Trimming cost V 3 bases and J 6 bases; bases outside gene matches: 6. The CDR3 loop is CASSHHTTSGSEQYF. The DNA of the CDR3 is TGCGCCAGCAGCCACCACACGACTAGCGGGAGCGAGCAGTACTTC.

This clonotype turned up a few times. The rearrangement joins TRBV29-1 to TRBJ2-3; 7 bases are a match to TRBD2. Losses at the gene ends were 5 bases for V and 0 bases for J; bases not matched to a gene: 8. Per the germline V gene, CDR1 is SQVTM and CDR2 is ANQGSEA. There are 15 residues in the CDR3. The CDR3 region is CSVTGGGSSTDTQYF. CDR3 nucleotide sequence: TGCAGCGTTACTGGGGGGGGATCTAGCACAGATACGCAGTATTTT.

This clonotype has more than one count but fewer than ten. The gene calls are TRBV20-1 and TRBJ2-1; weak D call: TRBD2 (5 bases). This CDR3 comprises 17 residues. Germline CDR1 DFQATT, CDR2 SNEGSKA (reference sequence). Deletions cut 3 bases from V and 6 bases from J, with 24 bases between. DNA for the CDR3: TGCAGTGCTAGCCCTCCCCCGGGCAGAGGGAGAGTCAATGAGCAGTTCTTC. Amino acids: CSASPPPGRGRVNEQFF.

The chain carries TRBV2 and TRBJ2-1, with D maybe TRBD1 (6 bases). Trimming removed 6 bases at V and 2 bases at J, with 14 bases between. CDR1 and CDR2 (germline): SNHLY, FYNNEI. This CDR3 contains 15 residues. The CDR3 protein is CASRKGGMTYNEQFF. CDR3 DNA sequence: TGTGCCAGCAGGAAAGGGGGAATGACCTACAATGAGCAGTTCTTC.